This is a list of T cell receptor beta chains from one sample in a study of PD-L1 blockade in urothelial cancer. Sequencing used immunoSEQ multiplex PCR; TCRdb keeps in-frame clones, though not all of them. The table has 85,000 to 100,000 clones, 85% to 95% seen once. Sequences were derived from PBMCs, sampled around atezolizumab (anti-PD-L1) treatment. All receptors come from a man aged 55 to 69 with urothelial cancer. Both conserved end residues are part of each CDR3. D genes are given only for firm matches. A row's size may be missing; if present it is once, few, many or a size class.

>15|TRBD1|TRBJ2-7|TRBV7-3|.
TGTGCCAGCAGCTCCTATAAGGACAGGGCAAACGAGCAGTACTTC
CASSSYKDRANEQYF
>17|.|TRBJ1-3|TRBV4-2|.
TGTGCCAGCAGCCAAGAAGGAGGCCTTTACTCTGGAAACACCATATATTTT
CASSQEGGLYSGNTIYF
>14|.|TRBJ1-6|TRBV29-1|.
TGCAGCGTATCGGACTTCGGAGATAATTCACCCCTCCACTTT
CSVSDFGDNSPLHF
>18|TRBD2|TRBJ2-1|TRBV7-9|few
TGTGCCAGCCGCGTTAAAGGGACCAGCGCTAGCGGGAGCGATGAGCAGTTCTTC
CASRVKGTSASGSDEQFF
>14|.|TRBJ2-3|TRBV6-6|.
TGTGCCACCTCAACCGGACAGAGCACAGATACGCAGTATTTT
CATSTGQSTDTQYF
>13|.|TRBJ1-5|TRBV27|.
TGTGCCAGCAGTTACCGGGGCAATCAGCCCCAGCATTTT
CASSYRGNQPQHF
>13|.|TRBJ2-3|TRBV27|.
TGTGCCAGCAGTTTATTACAGGCAGATACGCAGTATTTT
CASSLLQADTQYF
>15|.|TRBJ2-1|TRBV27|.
TGTGCCAGCAGTTCCAACAGGGAATCGAGGAATGAGCAGTTCTTC
CASSSNRESRNEQFF
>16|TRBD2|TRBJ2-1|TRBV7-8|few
TGTGCCAGCAGCGGGGGACTAGCCGACCTACTTCTCGAGCAGTTCTTC
CASSGGLADLLLEQFF
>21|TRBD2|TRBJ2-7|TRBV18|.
TGTGCCAGCTCACCACAGAGCCTAGCGGGAGGGCCAAGAGGGGGCTTCTACGAGCAGTACTTC
CASSPQSLAGGPRGGFYEQYF
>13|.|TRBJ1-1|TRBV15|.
TGTGCCACCAGCAGAGATGAGGGCCCTGAAGCTTTCTTT
CATSRDEGPEAFF
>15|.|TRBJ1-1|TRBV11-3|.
TGTGCCAGCAGCCTCGGACATACCATGAACACTGAAGCTTTCTTT
CASSLGHTMNTEAFF
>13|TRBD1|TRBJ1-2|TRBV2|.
TGTGCCAGCAGTGGGACAGGAGCCTATGGCTACACCTTC
CASSGTGAYGYTF